The 22 T cell receptor beta chains below all came from one sample that was sequenced in a study of neurological immune-mediated disorders. TCRdb used MiXCR to reprocess the 5' RACE reads, holding one entry per CDR3 protein. The sample carries 55,000 to 70,000 distinct CDR3 sequences, approximately 10% recorded once. Specimen: PBMCs. The receptors come from a man aged 55 to 70 in good health.

This clonotype was seen many times. The rearrangement uses TRBV20-1 and TRBJ2-7; D possibly corresponds to TRBD1 (6 bases). Between the trimmed V and J ends, which lost 6 bases and 2 bases, there was a span of 23 bases. Per the germline V gene, CDR1 is DFQATT and CDR2 is SNEGSKA (reference sequence). The CDR3 extends over 16 amino acids. The CDR3 bases are TGCAGTGCGTACCCCTTACAGGGTTCTGGGGCCTACGAGCAGTACTTC. Residues: CSAYPLQGSGAYEQYF.

This clonotype was counted at least ten times. The genes are TRBV18 and TRBJ2-5; possibly TRBD1 for D (5 bases). The germline V gene has CDR1 KGHSH and CDR2 LQKENI. The V end was cut by 9 bases, the J end by 1 base, with 18 bases between. This CDR3 is built from 15 residues. The CDR3 protein is CASPGRQGIQETQYF. For the CDR3, the DNA is TGTGCCAGTCCTGGGCGGCAGGGCATCCAAGAGACCCAGTACTTC.

This clonotype was observed many times. The V and J genes are TRBV29-1 and TRBJ2-5; 10 bases line up with TRBD1. The germline V gene encodes CDR1 SQVTM and CDR2 ANQGSEA. This CDR3 comprises 15 residues. The trim removed 1 base at V and 4 bases at J, leaving 6 bases unmatched. The CDR3 loop reads CSVEAGQGGAETQYF. CDR3 DNA: TGCAGCGTTGAAGCCGGACAGGGGGGAGCAGAGACCCAGTACTTC.

This clonotype was found many times. The V gene is TRBV9, the J gene TRBJ1-2; TRBD1 agrees at 9 bases. Germline CDR1 reads SGDLS; CDR2 reads YYNGEE. The CDR3 spans 14 residues. Losses at the gene ends were 0 bases for V and 6 bases for J; bases not matched to a gene: 3. The CDR3 nucleotides read TGTGCCAGCAGCGTAGCTCGACAGGGGGATGGCTACACCTTC. It specifies CASSVARQGDGYTF.

This clonotype has at least ten counts. The rearrangement joins TRBV6-5 to TRBJ2-7; possibly TRBD1 for D (6 bases). This CDR3 is 15 amino acids long. The germline V gene encodes CDR1 MNHEY and CDR2 SVGAGI. Trimming pared 6 bases from V and 3 bases from J, leaving 18 bases between. This CDR3 is CASSSAGQSGYEQYF. DNA of the CDR3: TGTGCCAGCAGCTCGGCAGGACAGTCGGGCTACGAGCAGTACTTC.

This clonotype has ten or more counts. V usage is TRBV5-1 and J usage is TRBJ2-1; D is ambiguous. This CDR3 has 14 amino acids. The V gene's germline CDR1 is SGHRS and CDR2 YFSETQ. V was pared by 0 bases and J by 9 bases, with 13 bases between. The CDR3 nucleotides read TGCGCCAGCAGCTTGGGGCCCCTTGGCAGTGAGCAGTTCTTC. Amino acids: CASSLGPLGSEQFF.

This clonotype showed up many times. The CDR3 DNA reads as TGTGCCAGCAGCTTAGGAGGGGGTTTTACAACACTCAATGAGCAGTTCTTC. Its protein product is CASSLGGGFTTLNEQFF. The chain is built from TRBV11-2 and TRBJ2-1; the D gene is possibly TRBD1 (6 bases). Germline CDR1 and CDR2: SGHAT and FQNNGV. V lost 1 base to trimming and J lost 6 bases, with 19 bases between them. The CDR3 is made up of 17 amino acids.

This clonotype was counted many times. The chain uses TRBV5-1 and TRBJ2-7, with 9 bases identical to TRBD1. The length of the CDR3 is 13 residues. The germline V gene encodes CDR1 SGHRS and CDR2 YFSETQ. The junction had 4 bases not matched to a gene; V was cut back by 4 bases and J by 5 bases. CDR3 residues: CASSQRTGDEQYF. CDR3 coding DNA: TGCGCCAGCAGCCAGAGGACAGGGGACGAGCAGTACTTC.

The sample holds many counts of this clonotype. The chain couples TRBV24-1 to TRBJ2-1; 16 bases line up with TRBD2. This CDR3 contains 17 residues. CDR1 and CDR2 from the germline V gene are KGHDR and SFDVKD. J lost 4 bases, V lost 8 bases, and 7 bases had no gene match. The CDR3 is CATKGTSGGARYNEQFF. In DNA, the CDR3 is TGTGCCACCAAAGGGACTAGCGGGGGGGCCCGTTACAATGAGCAGTTCTTC.

The chain recombines TRBV7-8 with TRBJ1-2, with TRBD1 matching 8 bases. The ends lost 4 bases at V and 12 bases at J; junction bases unmatched: 7. The CDR3 length is 12 residues. CDR1 and CDR2 from the germline V gene are SGHVS and FQNEAQ. Here the CDR3 reads CASSSGQGVHTF. The CDR3, as DNA: TGTGCCAGCAGCTCAGGACAGGGAGTACACACCTTC.

In regard to this clonotype: A junction end diverges from the germline sequence, so it may reflect a read error. The CDR3 loop reads CASSLNGPRNTEAFF. CDR3 nucleotide sequence: TGCGCCAGCAGCTTGAACGGACCCCGGAACACTGAAGCTTTCTTT. The chain recombines TRBV7-2 with TRBJ1-1, with D unresolved. This CDR3 is 15 amino acids long. The V gene's germline CDR1 is SGHTA and CDR2 FQGNSA.

The sample holds many counts of this clonotype. The chain couples TRBV2 to TRBJ1-5; the D gene is possibly TRBD1 (5 bases). The germline V gene has CDR1 SNHLY and CDR2 FYNNEI. The CDR3 has 13 residues. CDR3 protein: CTSNRDPDQPQHF. For the CDR3, the DNA is TGTACTTCTAACCGGGACCCGGACCAGCCCCAGCATTTT. Full variable domain (missing parts from reference TRBV2 and TRBJ1-5): EPEVTQTPSHQVTQMGQEVILRCVPISNHLYFYWYRQILGQKVEFLVSFYNNEISEKSEIFDDQFSVERPDGSNFTLKIRSTKLEDSAMYFCTSNRDPDQPQHFGDGTRLSIL.

The chain has TRBV20-1 and TRBJ2-1; 13 nucleotides line up with TRBD2. The germline CDR1 and CDR2 sequences are DFQATT and SNEGSKA (reference sequence). Trimming at V came to 3 bases and at J to 0 bases, leaving 8 bases not matched to a gene. The CDR3 is 18 amino acids. The CDR3 DNA is TGCAGTGCTAGCGGACTAGCGGGGGCGCTGAGCTCCTACAATGAGCAGTTCTTC. As protein: CSASGLAGALSSYNEQFF.

V gene TRBV12-3 or TRBV12-4 combines with J gene TRBJ1-6, with D perhaps TRBD1 (6 bases). V was cut by 3 bases and J by 8 bases, with 17 bases left in between. CDR3 length: 16 amino acids. The CDR3 DNA follows: TGTGCCAGCAGTTTCCCGTCGACAGGCTCGGATTCACCCCTCCACTTT. It encodes CASSFPSTGSDSPLHF.

There are many counts of this clonotype. The rearrangement uses TRBV7-9 and TRBJ2-3; D ambiguous. Looked up from germline, CDR1 is SEHNR and CDR2 is FQNEAQ (reference sequence). V shed 2 bases and J shed 2 bases, with 20 bases lying between them. CDR3 length equals 18 residues. The CDR3 DNA is TGTGCCAGCAGCTTACAAGTAAATCCACTGGCCCACACAGATACGCAGTATTTT. This gives the protein CASSLQVNPLAHTDTQYF.

This clonotype was counted at least ten times. This chain uses TRBV5-1 with TRBJ2-5; the match to TRBD1 covers 10 bases. The CDR3 is 16 residues long. The J segment lost 5 bases and the V segment lost 6 bases, leaving 13 bases of the junction unmatched. The germline CDR1 and CDR2 sequences are SGHRS and YFSETQ. Here the CDR3 reads CASTLGTGAFGETQYF. The CDR3 region has the DNA TGCGCCAGCACACTCGGGACAGGGGCGTTCGGGGAGACCCAGTACTTC.

This clonotype has ten or more counts. The chain couples TRBV5-1 to TRBJ1-1; D remains ambiguous. Looked up from germline, CDR1 is SGHRS and CDR2 is YFSETQ. The CDR3 runs 15 residues. The ends were cut back, 0 bases at V and 2 bases at J, with 11 bases in the middle. The CDR3 loop is CASSLVGGLNTEAFF. Here the CDR3 DNA reads TGCGCCAGCAGCTTGGTAGGAGGGTTAAACACTGAAGCTTTCTTT.

The rearrangement uses TRBV20-1 and TRBJ2-1; 9 nucleotides align to TRBD2. The V and J ends lost 1 base and 2 bases, in that order; junction bases with no gene match: 0. Looked up from germline, CDR1 is DFQATT and CDR2 is SNEGSKA (reference sequence). The CDR3 spans 14 residues. The CDR3 DNA sequence: TGCAGTGCTAGAGCTAGCGGGGCCTACAATGAGCAGTTCTTC. Translating gives CSARASGAYNEQFF.

This clonotype was detected ten times or more. The chain uses TRBV20-1 and TRBJ1-1; D remains unclear. Trimming took 6 bases from V and 4 from J, leaving 9 bases between them. Germline V CDR1 and CDR2: DFQATT, SNEGSKA (reference sequence). The CDR3 totals 11 residues. The CDR3 spells CSADGSTEAFF. Written as DNA, the CDR3 is TGCAGTGCAGATGGTAGCACTGAAGCTTTCTTT.

This clonotype was picked up many times. This chain joins TRBV20-1 and TRBJ2-7; 7 bases are shared with TRBD2. J gave up 2 bases and V 0 bases, and 7 bases lay outside the gene matches. The CDR3 totals 15 residues. Germline V gives CDR1 DFQATT, CDR2 SNEGSKA (reference sequence). In DNA, the CDR3 is TGCAGTGCTAGAGATGGGGCTAGCGGACCCTACGAGCAGTACTTC. It is translated as CSARDGASGPYEQYF.

Written as DNA, the CDR3 is TGCAGTGCTAGAGTGTCGTCCTACGAGCAGTACTTC. Residues: CSARVSSYEQYF. V is TRBV20-1 and J is TRBJ2-7; no clear D. The germline V and J ends were trimmed by 1 base and 1 base, with 5 bases remaining between them. The CDR3 contains 12 residues. Per germline, CDR1 DFQATT and CDR2 SNEGSKA (reference sequence).

This clonotype was seen repeatedly, ten times or more. This rearrangement joins TRBV4-3 to TRBJ2-3; a possible D gene is TRBD2 (5 bases). Trimming pared 1 base from V and 1 base from J, leaving 15 bases between. CDR1 LGHNA and CDR2 YSLEER come from the germline V gene. The CDR3 runs to 17 residues. Here the CDR3 reads CASSQGPGQAGTDTQYF. The CDR3 region has the DNA TGCGCCAGCAGCCAAGGTCCCGGGCAAGCGGGCACAGATACGCAGTATTTT.